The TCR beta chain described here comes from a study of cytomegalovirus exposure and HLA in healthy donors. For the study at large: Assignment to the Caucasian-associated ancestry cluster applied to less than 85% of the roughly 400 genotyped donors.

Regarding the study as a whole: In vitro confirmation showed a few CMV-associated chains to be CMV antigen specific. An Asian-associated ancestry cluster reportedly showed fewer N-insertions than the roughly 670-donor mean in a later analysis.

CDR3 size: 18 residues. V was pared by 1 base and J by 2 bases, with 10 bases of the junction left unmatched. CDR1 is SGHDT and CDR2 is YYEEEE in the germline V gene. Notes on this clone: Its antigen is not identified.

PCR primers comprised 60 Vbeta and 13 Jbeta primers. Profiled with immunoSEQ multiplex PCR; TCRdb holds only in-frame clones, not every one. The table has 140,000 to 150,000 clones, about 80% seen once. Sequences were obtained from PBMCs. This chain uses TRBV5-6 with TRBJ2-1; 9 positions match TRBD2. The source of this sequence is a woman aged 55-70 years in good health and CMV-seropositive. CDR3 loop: CASSLSSASGIPYNEQFF. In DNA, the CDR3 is TGTGCCAGCAGCTTGTCTTCGGCTAGCGGGATCCCCTACAATGAGCAGTTCTTC.